The next 22 T cell receptor beta chains were all read from a single sample in a study of blood T cell repertoires in COVID-19. TCRdb's copy holds only in-frame clones and misses some; the assay was immunoSEQ multiplex PCR. The sample consists of about 350,000 clones, over 85% of them appearing once. The specimen was peripheral blood. The receptors here all came from a woman aged 55-69 years with COVID-19, enrolled during active disease.

This clone showed up just once. The V and J genes are TRBV7-3 and TRBJ2-2; 13 bases are shared with TRBD2. The trim removed 5 bases at V and 6 bases at J, leaving 18 bases unmatched. The length of the CDR3 is 20 residues. CDR1 is SGHTA and CDR2 is FQGTGA in the germline V gene. CDR3 loop: CASSKGLAGTLYRGAGELFF. In DNA form, the CDR3 reads TGTGCCAGCAGCAAGGGACTAGCGGGAACCCTTTATCGAGGGGCCGGGGAGCTGTTTTTT. The whole variable domain, remainder taken from reference TRBV7-3 and TRBJ2-2, is GAGVSQTPSNKVTEKGKYVELRCDPISGHTALYWYRQSLGQGPEFLIYFQGTGAADDSGLPNDRFFAVRPEGSVSTLKIQRTERGDSAVYLCASSKGLAGTLYRGAGELFFGEGSRLTVL.

CDR3 in DNA: TGTGCCAGCAGCTTAGTAATTTTCAATGAGCAGTTCTTC. Residues: CASSLVIFNEQFF. The V call is TRBV11-2, the J call TRBJ2-1, with no clear D. The CDR3 contains 13 residues. CDR1 SGHAT and CDR2 FQNNGV come from the germline V gene. V was trimmed by 1 base and J by 6 bases, leaving 7 bases between them.

The chain links TRBV5-1 to TRBJ1-3; tentatively, D is TRBD1 (5 bases). The CDR3 sequence is 16 residues long. CDR1 and CDR2 from the germline V gene are SGHRS and YFSETQ. V lost 4 bases, J lost 0 bases, and 14 bases lay in between. The CDR3 nucleotides read TGCGCCAGCAGCCCCGGAACAGGTTCCTCTGGAAACACCATATATTTT. Translation gives CASSPGTGSSGNTIYF.

The V gene is TRBV19, the J gene TRBJ1-2, with 9 bases lining up with TRBD1. Germline CDR1 LNHDA, CDR2 SQIVND (reference sequence). V lost 2 bases and J lost 7; bases outside the gene matches: 11. The CDR3 length is 16 residues. The chain's CDR3 is CASSIRDRATQSGYTF. The CDR3, as DNA: TGTGCCAGTAGTATAAGGGACAGGGCCACACAAAGTGGCTACACCTTC.

This rearrangement joins TRBV5-1 to TRBJ1-4; 8 bases match TRBD1. CDR3 size: 14 residues. V shed 3 bases, J shed 4 bases, and the junction held 2 bases outside the gene matches. Germline-derived CDR1 and CDR2 are SGHRS and YFSETQ. The CDR3 region has the DNA TGCGCCAGCAGCTACAGGGGGAATAATGAAAAACTGTTTTTT. Translation gives CASSYRGNNEKLFF.

V usage is TRBV3-1 (or the pseudogene TRBV3-2) and J usage is TRBJ1-5, with D perhaps TRBD1 (5 bases). The germline V and J ends were trimmed by 0 bases and 9 bases, with 15 bases remaining between them. CDR1 and CDR2 from the germline V gene are LGHDT and YNNKEL (reference sequence). CDR3 length: 15 residues. The CDR3 is CASSQDQGSRRPQHF. The CDR3 nucleotides are TGTGCCAGCAGCCAAGATCAGGGCAGCCGGAGGCCCCAGCATTTT.

The genes are TRBV5-1 and TRBJ2-5; 7 nucleotides agree with TRBD1. Trimming took 4 bases from V and 5 from J; bases not matched to a gene: 11. The CDR3 has 15 amino acids. CDR1 and CDR2 from the germline V gene are SGHRS and YFSETQ. The CDR3 DNA reads TGCGCCAGCAGCCGGACAGGCCATTCAAGGGAGACCCAGTACTTC. Protein sequence: CASSRTGHSRETQYF.

The chain employs TRBV18 and TRBJ2-1; D is unclear. The CDR3 has 16 residues. Germline-derived CDR1 and CDR2 are KGHSH and LQKENI. V was trimmed by 3 bases and J by 0 bases, leaving 12 bases between them. The DNA of the CDR3 is TGTGCCAGCTCACCGAACCCTCCCAGCTCCTACAATGAGCAGTTCTTC. Translation gives CASSPNPPSSYNEQFF. The full variable domain, rest sourced from reference TRBV18 and TRBJ2-1, is NAGVMQNPRHLVRRRGQEARLRCSPMKGHSHVYWYRQLPEEGLKFMVYLQKENIIDESGMPKERFSAEFPKEGPSILRIQQVVRGDSAAYFCASSPNPPSSYNEQFFGPGTRLTVL.

The chain links TRBV9 to TRBJ1-2, with no clear D. Germline V lookup: CDR1 SGDLS, CDR2 YYNGEE. CDR3 length: 12 residues. Trimming took 0 bases from V and 5 from J, leaving 5 bases between them. This CDR3 reads CASSVGSYGYTF. Written as DNA, the CDR3 is TGTGCCAGCAGCGTAGGGAGTTATGGCTACACCTTC.

The genes are TRBV18 and TRBJ2-1, with D perhaps TRBD1 (6 bases). This CDR3 has 16 residues. The V and J ends lost 2 bases and 2 bases respectively, with 13 bases between them. Per the germline V gene, CDR1 is KGHSH and CDR2 is LQKENI. The CDR3 protein is CASSPEGVITYNEQFF. The DNA for the CDR3 is TGTGCCAGCTCACCAGAGGGGGTTATCACCTACAATGAGCAGTTCTTC.

J is TRBJ2-4 and V is TRBV19, with D possibly being TRBD1 (7 bases). CDR3 length: 17 residues. Between the trimmed V and J ends, which lost 2 bases and 0 bases, there was a span of 14 bases. CDR1 and CDR2 (germline): LNHDA, SQIVND (reference sequence). The CDR3 protein is CASSISTGTLAKNIQYF. The CDR3 DNA is TGTGCCAGTAGTATATCGACAGGGACTCTAGCCAAAAACATTCAGTACTTC.

This sequence joins TRBV7-9 and TRBJ2-2; no firm D call. The germline gives CDR1 SEHNR, CDR2 FQNEAQ (reference sequence). The length of the CDR3 is 13 residues. Trimming pared 5 bases from V and 4 bases from J, leaving 8 bases between. CDR3 residues: CASSNSLTGELFF. In DNA, the CDR3 is TGTGCCAGCAGCAACAGTCTCACCGGGGAGCTGTTTTTT. Together with reference TRBV7-9 and TRBJ2-2, the CDR3 gives the full variable domain: DTGVSQNPRHKITKRGQNVTFRCDPISEHNRLYWYRQTLGQGPEFLTYFQNEAQLEKSRLLSDRFSAERPKGSFSTLEIQRTEQGDSAMYLCASSNSLTGELFFGEGSRLTVL.

The chain joins TRBV19 to TRBJ1-6; D gene unclear. The CDR3 extends over 12 amino acids. The V gene lost 5 bases and the J gene lost 10 bases, with 9 bases spanning the gap. Germline CDR1 is LNHDA and CDR2 is SQIVND (reference sequence). CDR3: CASSFGESPLHF. DNA for the CDR3: TGTGCCAGTAGTTTCGGGGAGTCACCCCTCCACTTT.

The chain is built from TRBV7-8 and TRBJ1-1, with D unresolved. V lost 5 bases, J lost 1 base, and 14 bases lay in between. The germline gives CDR1 SGHVS, CDR2 FQNEAQ. This CDR3 contains 15 residues. The DNA of the CDR3 is TGTGCCAGCAGCCCCGCCCGGCGCGGGAACACTGAAGCTTTCTTT. It codes for CASSPARRGNTEAFF.

The CDR3 bases are TGTGCCAGCAGCTTGGTGGGCGGCCGGGGGCCCCAGCATTTT. Encoded protein: CASSLVGGRGPQHF. The V call is TRBV5-8, the J call TRBJ1-5; D is unresolved. CDR1 is SGHTS, CDR2 YDEGEE, per germline. Trimming took off 0 bases at V and 9 bases at J, with 13 bases between the two ends. This CDR3 has 14 residues.

The sample holds one count of this clone. The CDR3 bases are TGCAGTGCTAGTCTCTCAGTGGGACAGGGGGCTAGGGGCTCCTACAATGAGCAGTTCTTC. Residues: CSASLSVGQGARGSYNEQFF. V usage is TRBV20-1 and J usage is TRBJ2-1; 12 positions agree with TRBD1. The CDR3 extends over 20 amino acids. Trimming at V came to 3 bases and at J to 0 bases, leaving 15 bases not matched to a gene. Germline assignment: CDR1 DFQATT and CDR2 SNEGSKA (reference sequence).

Comment on this clone: The sample has other DNA sequences that encode this CDR3 too. The chain combines TRBV18 with TRBJ1-6; 9 nucleotides align to TRBD1. Per the germline V gene, CDR1 is KGHSH and CDR2 is LQKENI. J gave up 8 bases and V 6 bases, and 2 bases lay outside the gene matches. The CDR3 loop spans 13 amino acids. The DNA of the CDR3 is TGTGCCAGCTCCCGGGACAGGGATTCACCCCTCCACTTT. Residues: CASSRDRDSPLHF.

The chain couples TRBV5-1 to TRBJ2-4; 9 bases agree with TRBD1. Trimming took 0 bases from V and 6 from J; bases not matched to a gene: 4. Germline values: CDR1 SGHRS, CDR2 YFSETQ. The CDR3 consists of 15 residues. CDR3 sequence (DNA): TGCGCCAGCAGCTTGGATGGACAGGGGTTAAACATTCAGTACTTC. This codes for CASSLDGQGLNIQYF.

The chain couples TRBV5-1 to TRBJ1-2; 9 bases map to TRBD1. Trimming at V came to 0 bases and at J to 4 bases, leaving 4 bases not matched to a gene. CDR3 size: 15 residues. Germline V CDR1 and CDR2: SGHRS, YFSETQ. CDR3: CASSLGGTGFYGYTF. CDR3 coding DNA: TGCGCCAGCAGCTTGGGCGGGACAGGGTTCTATGGCTACACCTTC.

The chain employs TRBV30 and TRBJ2-7; D is unresolved. CDR1 is GTSNPN and CDR2 is SVGIG in the germline V gene (reference sequence). Trimming took 2 bases from V and 3 from J, leaving 11 bases between them. The CDR3 sequence is 13 residues long. The CDR3 DNA reads as TGTGCCTGGAGTACCGAGTACCTCTACGAGCAGTACTTC. The encoded protein is CAWSTEYLYEQYF. Together with reference TRBV30 and TRBJ2-7, the CDR3 gives the full variable domain: SQTIHQWPATLVQPVGSPLSLECTVEGTSNPNLYWYRQAAGRGLQLLFYSVGIGQISSEVPQNLSASRPQDRQFILSSKKLLLSDSGFYLCAWSTEYLYEQYFGPGTRLTVT.

V usage is TRBV7-3 and J usage is TRBJ1-3, with no clear D. V was pared by 2 bases and J by 2 bases, with 10 bases between. The CDR3 is 15 residues long. The germline V gene has CDR1 SGHTA and CDR2 FQGTGA. The CDR3 region is CASSLDRGAGNTIYF. The CDR3 nucleotides read TGTGCCAGCAGCTTAGATCGGGGAGCTGGAAACACCATATATTTT.

V gene TRBV21-1 combines with J gene TRBJ1-1. TRBV21-1 is described as a pseudogene. CDR3 length equals 16 residues. The CDR3 nucleotides read TGTGCCAGCAGCAGAGGAAACAAACCACCCCCCACTGAAGCTTTCTTT. Its translation is CASSRGNKPPPTEAFF.